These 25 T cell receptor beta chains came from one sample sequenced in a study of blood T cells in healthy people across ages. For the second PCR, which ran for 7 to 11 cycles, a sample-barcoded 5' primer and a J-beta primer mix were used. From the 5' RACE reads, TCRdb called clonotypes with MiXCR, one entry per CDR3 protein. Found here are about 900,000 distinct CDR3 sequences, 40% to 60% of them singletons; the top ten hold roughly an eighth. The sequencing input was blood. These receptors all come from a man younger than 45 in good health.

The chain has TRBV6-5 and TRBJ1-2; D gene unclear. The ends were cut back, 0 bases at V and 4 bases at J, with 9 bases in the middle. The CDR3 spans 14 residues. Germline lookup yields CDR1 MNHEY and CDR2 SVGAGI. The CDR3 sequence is CASSYSSGSYGYTF. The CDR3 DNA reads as TGTGCCAGCAGTTACTCGTCGGGGTCCTATGGCTACACCTTC.

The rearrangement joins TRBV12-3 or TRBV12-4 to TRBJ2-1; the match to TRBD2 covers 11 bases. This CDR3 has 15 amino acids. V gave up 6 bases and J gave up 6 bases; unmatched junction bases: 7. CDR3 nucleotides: TGTGCCAGCAGCCCACTAGCGGGGGAAATCAATGAGCAGTTCTTC. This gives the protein CASSPLAGEINEQFF.

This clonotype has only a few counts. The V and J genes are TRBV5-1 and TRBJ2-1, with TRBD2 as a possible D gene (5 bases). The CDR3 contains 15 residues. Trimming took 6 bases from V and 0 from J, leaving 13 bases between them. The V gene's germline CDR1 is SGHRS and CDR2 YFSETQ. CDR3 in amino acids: CASTQIGSSYNEQFF. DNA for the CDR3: TGCGCCAGCACCCAGATAGGGAGCTCCTACAATGAGCAGTTCTTC.

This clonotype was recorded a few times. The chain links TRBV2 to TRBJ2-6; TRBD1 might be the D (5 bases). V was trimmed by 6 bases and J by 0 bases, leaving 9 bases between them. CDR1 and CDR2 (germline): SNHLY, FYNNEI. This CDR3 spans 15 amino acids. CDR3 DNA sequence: TGTGCCAGCAGGGACAAAAACTCTGGGGCCAACGTCCTGACTTTC. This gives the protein CASRDKNSGANVLTF.

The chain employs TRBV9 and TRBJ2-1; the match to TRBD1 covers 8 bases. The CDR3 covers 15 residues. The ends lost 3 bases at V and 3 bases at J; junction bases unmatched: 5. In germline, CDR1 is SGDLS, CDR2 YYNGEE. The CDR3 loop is CASSAGTGFYNEQFF. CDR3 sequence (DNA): TGTGCCAGCAGCGCCGGGACAGGCTTCTACAATGAGCAGTTCTTC.

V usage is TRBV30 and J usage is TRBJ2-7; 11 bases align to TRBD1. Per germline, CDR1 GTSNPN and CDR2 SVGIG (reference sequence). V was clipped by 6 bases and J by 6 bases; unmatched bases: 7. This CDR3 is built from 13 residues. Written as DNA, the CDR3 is TGTGCCTGCGCCGGGACAGGGGGTCTCGAGCAGTACTTC. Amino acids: CACAGTGGLEQYF.

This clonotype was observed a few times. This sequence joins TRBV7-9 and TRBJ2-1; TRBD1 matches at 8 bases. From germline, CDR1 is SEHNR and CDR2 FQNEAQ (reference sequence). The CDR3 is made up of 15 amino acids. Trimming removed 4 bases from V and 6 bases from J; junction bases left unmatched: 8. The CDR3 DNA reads TGTGCCAGCAGCTCCTCAGGGGGCCGTTTCAATGAGCAGTTCTTC. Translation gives CASSSSGGRFNEQFF.

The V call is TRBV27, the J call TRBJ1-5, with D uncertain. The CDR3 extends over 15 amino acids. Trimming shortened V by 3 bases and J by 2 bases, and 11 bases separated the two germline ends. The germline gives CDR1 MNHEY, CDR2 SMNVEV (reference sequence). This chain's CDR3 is CASSFQPGGNQPQHF. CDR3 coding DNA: TGTGCCAGCAGTTTCCAACCGGGAGGCAATCAGCCCCAGCATTTT.

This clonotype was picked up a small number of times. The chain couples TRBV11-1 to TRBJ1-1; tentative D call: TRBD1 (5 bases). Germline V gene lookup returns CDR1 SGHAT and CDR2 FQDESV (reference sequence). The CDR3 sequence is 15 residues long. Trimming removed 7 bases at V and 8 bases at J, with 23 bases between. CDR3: CASTSTGGWRNEAFF. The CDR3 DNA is TGTGCCAGCACCTCCACCGGGGGATGGAGGAACGAAGCTTTCTTT.

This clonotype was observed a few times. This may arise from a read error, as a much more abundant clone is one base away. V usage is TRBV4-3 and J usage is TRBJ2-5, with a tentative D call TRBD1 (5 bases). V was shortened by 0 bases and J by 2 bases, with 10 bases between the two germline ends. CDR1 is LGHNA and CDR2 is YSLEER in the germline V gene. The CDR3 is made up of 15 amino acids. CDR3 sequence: CASSQDRNRQETQYF. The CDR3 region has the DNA TGCGCCAGCAGCCAAGATCGCAACAGGCAAGAGACCCAGTACTTC.

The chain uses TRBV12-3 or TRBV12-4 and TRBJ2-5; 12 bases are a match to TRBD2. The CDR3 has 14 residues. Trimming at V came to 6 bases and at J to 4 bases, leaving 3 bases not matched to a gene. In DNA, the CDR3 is TGTGCCAGCAGACGACTAGCGGGGGTAGAGACCCAGTACTTC. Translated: CASRRLAGVETQYF.

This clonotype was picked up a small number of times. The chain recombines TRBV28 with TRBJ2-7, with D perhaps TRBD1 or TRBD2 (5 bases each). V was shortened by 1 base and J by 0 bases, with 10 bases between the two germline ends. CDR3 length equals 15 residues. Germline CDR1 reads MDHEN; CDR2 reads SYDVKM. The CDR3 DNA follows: TGTGCCAGCAGTTTATTAGTGGGACGCTCCTACGAGCAGTACTTC. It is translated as CASSLLVGRSYEQYF.

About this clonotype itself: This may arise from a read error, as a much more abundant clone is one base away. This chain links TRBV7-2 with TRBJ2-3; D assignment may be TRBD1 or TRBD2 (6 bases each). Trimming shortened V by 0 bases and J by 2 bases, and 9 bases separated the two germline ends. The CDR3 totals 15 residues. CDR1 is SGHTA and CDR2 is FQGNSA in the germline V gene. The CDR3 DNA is TGTGCCAGCAGCTTAGCCCCGGGGGCCACAGATACGCAGTATTTT. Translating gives CASSLAPGATDTQYF. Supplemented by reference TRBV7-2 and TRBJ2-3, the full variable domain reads GAGVSQSPSNKVTEKGKDVELRCDPISGHTALYWYRQSLGQGLEFLIYFQGNSAPDKSGLPSDRFSAERTGGSVSTLTIQRTQQEDSAVYLCASSLAPGATDTQYFGPGTRLTVL.

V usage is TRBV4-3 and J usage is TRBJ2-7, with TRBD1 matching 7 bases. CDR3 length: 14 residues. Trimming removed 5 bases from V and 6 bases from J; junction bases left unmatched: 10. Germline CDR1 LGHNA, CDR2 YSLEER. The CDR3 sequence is CASSTGTAWREQYF. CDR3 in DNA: TGCGCCAGCAGCACCGGGACAGCTTGGCGCGAGCAGTACTTC.

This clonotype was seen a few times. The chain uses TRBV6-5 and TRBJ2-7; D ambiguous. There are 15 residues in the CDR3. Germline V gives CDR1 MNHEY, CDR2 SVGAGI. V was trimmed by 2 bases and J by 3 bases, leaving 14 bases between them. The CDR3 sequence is CASSYASGRHYEQYF. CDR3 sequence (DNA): TGTGCCAGCAGTTACGCGTCGGGTCGACACTACGAGCAGTACTTC.

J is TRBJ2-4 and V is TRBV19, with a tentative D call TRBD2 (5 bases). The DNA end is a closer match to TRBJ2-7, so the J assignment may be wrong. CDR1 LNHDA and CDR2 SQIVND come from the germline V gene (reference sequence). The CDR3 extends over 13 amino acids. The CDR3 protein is CASTASGLDEQYF. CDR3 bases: TGTGCCAGTACTGCCAGCGGCCTTGACGAGCAGTACTTC.

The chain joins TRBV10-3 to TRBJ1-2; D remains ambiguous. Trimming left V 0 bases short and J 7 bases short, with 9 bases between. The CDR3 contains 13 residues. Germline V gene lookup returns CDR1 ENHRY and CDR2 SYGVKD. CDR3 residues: CAISESAGRGYTF. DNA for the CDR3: TGTGCCATCAGTGAGTCCGCTGGCCGTGGCTACACCTTC.

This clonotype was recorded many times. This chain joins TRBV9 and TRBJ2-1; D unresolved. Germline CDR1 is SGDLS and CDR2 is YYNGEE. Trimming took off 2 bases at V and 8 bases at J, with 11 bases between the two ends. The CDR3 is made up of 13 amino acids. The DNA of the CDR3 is TGTGCCAGCAGCGTTGTAGATCGCCATGAGCAGTTCTTC. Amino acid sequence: CASSVVDRHEQFF.

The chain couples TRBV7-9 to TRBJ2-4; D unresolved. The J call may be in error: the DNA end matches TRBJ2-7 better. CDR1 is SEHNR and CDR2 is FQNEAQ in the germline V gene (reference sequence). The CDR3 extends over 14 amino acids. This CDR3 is CASSSPGPSYEQYF. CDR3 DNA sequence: TGTGCCAGCAGCTCCCCTGGGCCCTCCTACGAGCAGTACTTC.

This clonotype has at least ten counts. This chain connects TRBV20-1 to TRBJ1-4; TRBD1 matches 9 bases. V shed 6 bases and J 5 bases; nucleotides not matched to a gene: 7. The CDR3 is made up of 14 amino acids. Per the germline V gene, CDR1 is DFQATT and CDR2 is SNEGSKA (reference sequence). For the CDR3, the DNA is TGCAGTGCGCCGATTGGGACAGGGAATGAAAAACTGTTTTTT. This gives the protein CSAPIGTGNEKLFF.

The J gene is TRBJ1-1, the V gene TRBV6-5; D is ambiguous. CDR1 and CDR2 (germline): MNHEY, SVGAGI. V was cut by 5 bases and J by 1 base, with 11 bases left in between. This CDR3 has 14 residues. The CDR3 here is CASSRPATNTEAFF. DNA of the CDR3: TGTGCCAGCAGTCGCCCAGCTACGAACACTGAAGCTTTCTTT.

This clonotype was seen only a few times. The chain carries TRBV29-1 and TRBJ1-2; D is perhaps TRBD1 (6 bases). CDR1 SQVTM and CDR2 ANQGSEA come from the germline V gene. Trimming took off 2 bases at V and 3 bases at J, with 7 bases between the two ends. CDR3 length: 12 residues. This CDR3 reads CSVEHRDYGYTF. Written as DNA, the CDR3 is TGCAGCGTTGAACACAGGGACTATGGCTACACCTTC.

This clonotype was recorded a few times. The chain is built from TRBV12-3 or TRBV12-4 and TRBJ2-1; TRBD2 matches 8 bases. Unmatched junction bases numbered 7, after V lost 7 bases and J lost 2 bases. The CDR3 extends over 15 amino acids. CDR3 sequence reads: CASNPAGATYNEQFF. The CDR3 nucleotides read TGTGCCAGCAACCCAGCGGGGGCTACCTACAATGAGCAGTTCTTC.

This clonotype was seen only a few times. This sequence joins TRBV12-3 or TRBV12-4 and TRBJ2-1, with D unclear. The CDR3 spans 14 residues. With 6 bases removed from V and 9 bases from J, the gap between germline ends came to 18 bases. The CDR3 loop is CASSLRRVGSEQFF. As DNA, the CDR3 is TGTGCCAGCAGCCTTAGACGGGTGGGATCTGAGCAGTTCTTC.

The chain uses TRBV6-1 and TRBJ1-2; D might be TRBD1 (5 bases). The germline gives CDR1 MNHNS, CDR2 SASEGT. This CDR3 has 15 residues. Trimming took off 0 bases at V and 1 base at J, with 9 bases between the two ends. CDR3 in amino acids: CASSEAPGLNYGYTF. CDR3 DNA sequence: TGTGCCAGCAGTGAAGCCCCAGGGCTTAACTATGGCTACACCTTC.